This is a list of T cell receptor beta chains from one sample in a study of T cell repertoires in cytomegalovirus infection. TCRdb processed the reads anew with MiXCR; each CDR3 protein has one entry. The repertoire holds under 300,000 distinct CDR3 sequences, 17% seen once, with about 45% in the top ten. Sample: CD8+ T cells from PBMCs. All receptors come from a human donor in good health (CMV status not recorded). Some clones in this sample may be carry-over from other donors' samples. Both conserved end residues are part of each CDR3. The D gene is left open where the match is weak. Rows may omit the clone size; those that give it use once, few, many or a size class.

V,J,D,size,CDR3,DNA
TRBV28,TRBJ1-3,TRBD1,.,CASSPLSGTDGGNTIYF,TGTGCCAGCAGTCCCCTCAGCGGGACAGATGGAGGAAACACCATATATTTT
TRBV7-2,TRBJ1-1,TRBD1,many,CASSPWDRADTEAFF,TGTGCCAGCAGCCCCTGGGACAGGGCGGACACTGAAGCTTTCTTT
TRBV5-1,TRBJ2-1,.,few,CASSPDSQADNLF,TGCGCCAGCAGCCCTGACTCGCAGGCGGACAACCTCTTC
TRBV4-3,TRBJ2-3,.,.,CASSQDRQFTDTQYF,TGCGCCAGCAGCCAAGATCGGCAGTTCACAGATACGCAGTATTTT
TRBV7-3,TRBJ2-2,.,many,CASSLTGPTGELFF,TGTGCCAGCAGCTTAACCGGCCCCACCGGGGAGCTGTTTTTT
TRBV7-8,TRBJ2-5,.,.,CASSATGWTETQYF,TGTGCCAGCAGCGCAACTGGGTGGACAGAGACCCAGTACTTC
TRBV29-1,TRBJ2-7,.,.,CSVVFLGFIHEQYF,TGCAGCGTTGTATTCCTCGGGTTTATACACGAGCAGTACTTC
TRBV7-2,TRBJ1-1,.,many,CASSPVGRAAFF,TGTGCCAGCAGCCCCGTGGGGCGGGCAGCTTTCTTT
TRBV29-1,TRBJ1-2,.,few,CSAGEVDYGYTF,TGCAGCGCCGGAGAAGTTGACTATGGCTACACCTTC
TRBV6-1,TRBJ2-7,.,.,CASTAVFGGEEQYF,TGTGCCAGCACAGCCGTCTTCGGAGGAGAGGAGCAGTACTTC